Below are 2 T cell receptor beta chains sequenced from a single sample in a study of human T cells and chemical hapten exposure. The sample's time point: pre-sensitization, week 0. Treatment meaning: therapeutic diphenylcyclopropenone sensitization with weekly scalp DPC. TCRdb processed the RACE reads anew with MiXCR; each CDR3 protein has one entry. The table shows some 59,000 distinct CDR3 sequences, with over 9% occurring only once. Sequencing used whole blood, obtained in connection with sensitization to the hapten diphenylcyclopropenone (DPC). The receptors were gathered from a woman aged 40 to 55 with alopecia areata. Some clones in this sample may be carry-over from other donors' samples.

Ten or more counts support this clonotype. The DNA of the CDR3 is TGCGCCAGCAGCCAACTTTCAGGGGGGTCCGGGGACGAGCAGTACTTC. Amino acids: CASSQLSGGSGDEQYF. This chain uses TRBV4-3 with TRBJ2-7, with D possibly matching TRBD1 (7 bases). Trimming removed 2 bases from V and 5 bases from J, with 19 bases in between. The CDR3 loop spans 16 amino acids. Germline V gives CDR1 LGHNA, CDR2 YSLEER.

This sequence joins TRBV19 and TRBJ1-2; 11 bases fit TRBD1. V lost 5 bases, J lost 8 bases, and 13 bases stayed unmatched. The CDR3 is 16 residues long. In germline, CDR1 is LNHDA, CDR2 SQIVND (reference sequence). CDR3 bases: TGTGCCAGTAGTCCCCGGACAGGGGGCGCGTGGGGAGGCTACACCTTC. This codes for CASSPRTGGAWGGYTF.